The TCR beta chain described here comes from a study of blood T cell repertoires in COVID-19. Across the study: From T cells, B-cell-depleted T cells, or PBMCs came the material, which was cDNA or gDNA.

This CDR3 comprises 16 residues. Germline CDR1 reads SGHRS; CDR2 reads YFSETQ. V lost 4 bases to trimming and J lost 0 bases, with 13 bases between them. Using immunoSEQ multiplex PCR, the repertoire was profiled, and TCRdb retains in-frame clones only, with some absent. This sample carries under 80,000 clones, around 80% of them seen once, and the ten largest clones take over 30%. The chain recombines TRBV5-1 with TRBJ2-2, with D hard to call. Sequencing was performed on peripheral blood. This receptor was obtained from a human donor in a cohort sampled during active COVID-19. As DNA, the CDR3 is TGCGCCAGCAGCAAACAGACATACGCGAACACCGGGGAGCTGTTTTTT. Translating gives CASSKQTYANTGELFF.